Listed below are T cell receptor beta chains from one sample, sequenced in a study of beta chain features in type 1 diabetes. Only in-frame clones appear in the TCRdb table, and some are missing; sequencing was by immunoSEQ multiplex PCR. The sample shows fewer than 45,000 clones, over 50% of them seen only once. The sequenced material came from Tregs from blood. The receptors originated from a man aged 25-45 years with type 1 diabetes. Some clones in this sample may be carry-over from other donors' samples. Both conserved end residues are part of each CDR3. A D gene is named only where the DNA matches it firmly. The listing skips clone size in some rows; elsewhere it reads once, few, many or a size class.

d_gene,abundance,j_gene,v_gene,CDR3aa,CDR3nt
-,-,TRBJ2-2,TRBV7-8,CASSLGFSGRPGELFF,TGTGCCAGCAGCTTAGGCTTTTCAGGGAGGCCCGGGGAGCTGTTTTTT
-,-,TRBJ1-2,TRBV7-3,CASSLGAGNYGYTF,TGTGCCAGCAGCTTAGGAGCCGGGAACTATGGCTACACCTTC
TRBD2,few,TRBJ2-1,TRBV7-8,CASSLARTSGGWNEQFF,TGTGCCAGCAGCTTAGCCAGGACTAGCGGGGGTTGGAATGAGCAGTTCTTC
TRBD2,once,TRBJ2-1,TRBV18,CASSLAGSDEQFF,TGTGCCAGCTCCCTAGCGGGGTCTGATGAGCAGTTCTTC
-,-,TRBJ1-6,TRBV10-3,CATALRDSPLHF,TGTGCCACCGCCTTGAGAGATTCACCCCTCCACTTT
-,-,TRBJ2-7,TRBV10-3,CAISGSPSSYEQYF,TGTGCCATCAGTGGTTCCCCGAGCTCCTACGAGCAGTACTTC
-,-,TRBJ2-5,TRBV29-1,CSVSGGGETQYF,TGCAGCGTGTCAGGGGGAGGAGAGACCCAGTACTTC
-,few,TRBJ1-1,TRBV19,CASSITSGQGAEEAFF,TGTGCCAGTAGTATCACCTCCGGTCAGGGCGCGGAAGAAGCTTTCTTT
TRBD2,few,TRBJ2-1,TRBV7-2,CASSPAGGIGEQFF,TGTGCCAGCTCGCCAGCGGGGGGGATCGGTGAGCAGTTCTTC
-,few,TRBJ2-3,TRBV12-5,CASGNGGTDTQYF,TGTGCTAGTGGCAACGGGGGTACAGATACGCAGTATTTT
-,-,TRBJ1-2,TRBV5-6,CASSLAQFYGYTF,TGTGCCAGCAGCTTGGCACAGTTCTATGGCTACACCTTC
-,-,TRBJ2-1,TRBV21-1,CASVLAGGVNEQFF,TGTGCCAGCGTACTAGCGGGGGGGGTCAATGAGCAGTTCTTC
TRBD2,-,TRBJ2-3,TRBV7-9,CASSTPGGADTQYF,TGTGCCAGCAGCACCCCCGGGGGGGCAGATACGCAGTATTTT
TRBD2,-,TRBJ2-2,TRBV7-3,CASSLFAGDTGELFF,TGTGCCAGCAGCTTATTTGCGGGGGACACCGGGGAGCTGTTTTTT
-,-,TRBJ2-1,TRBV9,CASSVVGGGRTNEQFF,TGTGCCAGCAGCGTAGTTGGGGGGGGCCGGACCAATGAGCAGTTCTTC
TRBD2,-,TRBJ2-3,TRBV7-9,CASSLGTSGISTDTQYF,TGTGCCAGCAGCTTGGGGACTAGCGGAATTAGCACAGATACGCAGTATTTT
-,once,TRBJ2-1,TRBV7-3,CASSLGGASTEQFF,TGTGCCAGCAGCTTAGGAGGGGCTAGCACTGAGCAGTTCTTC
TRBD2,-,TRBJ2-1,TRBV2,CASRRGLAGGEQFF,TGTGCCAGCAGACGCGGACTAGCGGGGGGCGAGCAGTTCTTC
TRBD1,-,TRBJ1-1,TRBV5-1,CASSRTGVRDSTMRGTEAFF,TGCGCCAGCAGCCGGACTGGAGTTCGGGACAGTACCATGCGGGGCACTGAAGCTTTCTTT
TRBD1,few,TRBJ2-1,TRBV27,CASSPGQGLSNEQFF,TGTGCCAGCAGCCCGGGACAGGGGTTAAGCAATGAGCAGTTCTTC
TRBD1,once,TRBJ2-6,TRBV7-3,CASSPGTGQAGANVLTF,TGTGCCAGCAGCCCTGGGACAGGGCAGGCTGGGGCCAACGTCCTGACTTTC
-,few,TRBJ2-5,TRBV7-2,CASSFGGKEETQYF,TGTGCCAGCAGCTTCGGAGGGAAAGAAGAGACCCAGTACTTC
-,-,TRBJ2-3,TRBV7-9,CASQWGSASSTDTQYF,TGTGCCAGCCAGTGGGGTAGCGCGTCTTCCACAGATACGCAGTATTTT
TRBD1,-,TRBJ1-5,TRBV7-9,CASSAGGQPQHF,TGTGCCAGCAGCGCAGGGGGGCAGCCCCAGCATTTT